This T cell receptor beta chain originates from a study of T-cell reconstitution after alpha-beta-depleted transplantation in children. Study-level findings and limits: Surviving thymic progenitors and recipient T cells were the source of high TCRbeta diversity at day 60 in some patients.

V lost 5 bases and J lost 4; bases outside the gene matches: 2. The CDR3 length is 15 residues. Germline CDR1 is SEHNR and CDR2 is FQNEAQ (reference sequence). On this clonotype: The antigen is unknown.

During its preparation, the TCRbeta library received unique molecular identifiers. TCRdb re-analysed the PCR reads in MiXCR, keeping a single row per CDR3 protein. The table shows 500,000 to 750,000 distinct CDR3 sequences, with 25% to 30% occurring only once. Sequencing used PBMCs, obtained before TCRalphabeta/CD19-depleted stem cell transplant. The gene calls are TRBV7-9 and TRBJ2-6; 10 bases are shared with TRBD1. This sequence originates from a boy in the first two years of life with Wiskott-Aldrich syndrome, due to receive a stem cell transplant. The CDR3 protein is CASSGQGDGANVLTF. CDR3 sequence (DNA): TGTGCCAGCAGCGGACAGGGGGACGGGGCCAACGTCCTGACTTTC. The full variable domain, its missing parts supplied by reference TRBV7-9 and TRBJ2-6, is DTGVSQNPRHKITKRGQNVTFRCDPISEHNRLYWYRQTLGQGPEFLTYFQNEAQLEKSRLLSDRFSAERPKGSFSTLEIQRTEQGDSAMYLCASSGQGDGANVLTFGAGSRLTVL.